The TCR beta chain under discussion was sequenced for a study of CD8+CD57+ T cells in acquired aplastic anemia. Whole-study findings and limits: Overlap between patients and controls comprised twenty-nine CD8+ CDR3 sequences. The study found no significant CD8+ Simpson's diversity difference between patients and controls.

On this clonotype: What it binds is not known.

TCR beta VDJ and CDR3 profiling used genomic DNA as template. TCRdb called the reads again in MiXCR, with one record for every CDR3 protein. Among around 120,000 distinct CDR3 sequences listed, approximately 36% were seen once. Germline CDR1 reads SQVTM; CDR2 reads ANQGSEA. Trimming at V came to 3 bases and at J to 7 bases, leaving 4 bases not matched to a gene. The CDR3 contains 12 residues. The patients chosen for sequencing had shown expansion of CD8+CD57+ cells (detected by flow cytometry). The sequenced sample consisted of sorted CD4+, CD8+, or CD8+CD57+ T cells (not recorded which) from PBMCs. The chain links TRBV29-1 to TRBJ1-2, with 8 positions matching TRBD1. This TCR derives from a human donor with aplastic anemia. CDR3 nucleotides: TGCAGCGTTGACTCAGGGGGCGGTGGCTACACCTTC. Amino acids: CSVDSGGGGYTF.